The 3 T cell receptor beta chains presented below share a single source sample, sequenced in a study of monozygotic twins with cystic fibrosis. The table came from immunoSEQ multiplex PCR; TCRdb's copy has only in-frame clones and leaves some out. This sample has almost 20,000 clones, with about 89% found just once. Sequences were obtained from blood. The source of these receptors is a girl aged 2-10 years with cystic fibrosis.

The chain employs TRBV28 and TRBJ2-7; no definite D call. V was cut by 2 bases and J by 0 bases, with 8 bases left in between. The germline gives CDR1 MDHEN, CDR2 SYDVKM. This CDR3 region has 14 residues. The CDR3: CASSLTGVSYEQYF. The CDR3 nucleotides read TGTGCCAGCAGTTTAACGGGCGTCTCCTACGAGCAGTACTTC.

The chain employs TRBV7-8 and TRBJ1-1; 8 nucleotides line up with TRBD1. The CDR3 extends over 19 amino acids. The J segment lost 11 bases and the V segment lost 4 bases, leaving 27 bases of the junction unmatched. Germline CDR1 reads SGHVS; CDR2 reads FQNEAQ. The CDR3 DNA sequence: TGTGCCAGCAGCTACCTCTTAGAAGTCGGTCAGGGGGCTCCCCTAGGTGCTTTCTTT. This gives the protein CASSYLLEVGQGAPLGAFF.

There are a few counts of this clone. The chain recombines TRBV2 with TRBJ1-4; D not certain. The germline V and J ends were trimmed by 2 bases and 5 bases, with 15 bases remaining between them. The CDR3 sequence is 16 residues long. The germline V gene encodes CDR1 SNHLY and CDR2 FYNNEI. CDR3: CASSERGGNGNEKLFF. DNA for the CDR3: TGTGCCAGCAGTGAACGGGGTGGGAACGGGAATGAAAAACTGTTTTTT.